A single sample is the source of the 11 T cell receptor delta chains below, sequenced in a study of gamma-delta chains in newborns, infants, children. TCRdb made new clone calls on the reads using CATT. The sample includes about 5,400 delta-chain clones, around a sixth seen only once; the top ten take approximately 5%. Material for sequencing was blood. These receptors were taken from a child who was a newborn, infant or young child, either healthy, febrile or measles-vaccinated (not recorded which).

This clone has a handful of counts. Germline and junction disagree at one end, which may indicate a read error. The sample holds other DNA sequences that translate to the same CDR3. The CDR3 region has the DNA TGTGCCTGTGAGGGGATGACTGGGGCCAACACCGATAAGCTCATCTTT. Translated: CACEGMTGANTDKLIF. The V call is TRDV2, the J call TRDJ1; 7 positions match TRDD3. Looked up from germline, CDR1 is GEAIGNYY and CDR2 is EKD. This CDR3 contains 16 residues.

The chain joins TRDV2 to TRDJ1; D remains unclear. V was trimmed by 0 bases and J by 4 bases, leaving 20 bases between them. From germline, CDR1 is GEAIGNYY and CDR2 EKD. This CDR3 has 17 amino acids. Here the CDR3 DNA reads TGTGCCTGTGACACCGTTGAGACAACTCTTGATGTCGATAAACTCATCTTT. Its translation is CACDTVETTLDVDKLIF.

In regard to this clone: A single base separates this from a much larger clone, so it may be a read error. V and J are TRDV2 and TRDJ2; possible D gene TRDD3, 6 bases. CDR3 length equals 14 residues. CDR1 is GEAIGNYY and CDR2 is EKD in the germline V gene. The CDR3 DNA is TGTGCCGGTGACCCACTGGGAATTGGCGCACAACTCTTCTTT. As protein: CAGDPLGIGAQLFF.

The J segment was not called; the V segment is TRDV2; the D segment call TRDD3 is taken from the table without a DNA check. Germline assignment: CDR1 GEAIGNYY and CDR2 EKD. CDR3 length: 18 amino acids. The CDR3 coding sequence is TGTGCCTGTGACACCGGCGTTACGGGGGAGACCCCGACAGCAAATATCTTCTTT. This codes for CACDTGVTGETPTANIFF.

Regarding this clone: A much larger clone lies a single base off, so this may be a read error. The chain links TRDV1 to TRDJ1; no reliable D call. The J gene was missing in TCRdb and was found by matching the end of the DNA to germline. The V gene's germline CDR1 is TSWWSYY and CDR2 QGS. The CDR3 extends over 17 amino acids. V was shortened by 1 base and J by 5 bases, with 20 bases between the two germline ends. This chain's CDR3 is CALGEPSLLAGGDKLIF. CDR3 nucleotide sequence: TGTGCTCTTGGGGAACCCTCCTTATTGGCTGGCGGGGATAAACTCATCTTT.

This chain uses TRDV1 with TRDJ2; possibly TRDD3 for D (6 bases). Germline matching of the DNA provided the J gene here, since TCRdb leaves it blank. The CDR3 sequence is 20 residues long. CDR1 is TSWWSYY, CDR2 QGS, per germline. Trimming pared 1 base from V and 6 bases from J, leaving 27 bases between. The CDR3: CALGEPPISGNRGWAAQLFF. The CDR3 bases are TGTGCTCTTGGGGAACCTCCTATTTCTGGTAATAGGGGATGGGCAGCACAACTCTTCTTT.

As for this clone: An end of the junction does not agree with germline; a read error may underlie this. The chain uses TRDV2 and TRDJ3, with 12 positions matching TRDD3. The CDR3 contains 19 residues. CDR1 is GEAIGNYY and CDR2 is EKD in the germline V gene. CDR3 amino acids: CACDILGDTLSWDTRRMFF. In DNA, the CDR3 is TGTGCCTGTGACATCCTGGGGGATACGCTTTCCTGGGACACCCGACGGATGTTTTTC.

For this clone: One base away lies a much larger clone, so this may be a sequencing read error. Here the CDR3 reads CALGTYPSSTPYWGIQDYTDKLIF. The CDR3 nucleotides read TGTGCTCTTGGGACCTATCCTTCCTCCACACCGTACTGGGGGATCCAAGATTACACCGATAAACTCATCTTT. A J gene of TRDJ1 was called, though the V gene was not; the table calls TRDD3, which could not be checked here. The CDR3 runs 24 residues.

This clone is medium-sized (0.01 to 0.1%) within its sample. The chain couples TRDV1 to TRDJ1; 7 bases align to TRDD3. J gave up 7 bases and V 4 bases, and 24 bases lay outside the gene matches. The CDR3 extends over 19 amino acids. Germline V gene sequence: CDR1 TSWWSYY, CDR2 QGS. The CDR3 DNA is TGTGCTCTTGGGGCCCACTCTTCTTCGCTGGGGGGCAAACAAAGTAAACTCATCTTT. Amino acids: CALGAHSSSLGGKQSKLIF.

The V gene is uncalled and the J gene is TRDJ3; TRDD3, the table's D call, lacks a check against the DNA. The CDR3 is made up of 22 amino acids. The CDR3 DNA sequence: TGTGCCTGTGACACGCTCTCGGGGGGATTTATCTCGAGCTCCTGGGACACCCGACAGATGTTTTTC. This translates into CACDTLSGGFISSSWDTRQMFF.

V is TRDV2 and J is TRDJ3; 10 bases are a match to TRDD3. This CDR3 has 19 residues. J gave up 0 bases and V 2 bases, and 6 bases lay outside the gene matches. CDR1 GEAIGNYY and CDR2 EKD come from the germline V gene. CDR3 in DNA: TGTGCCTGTGACATACTGGGGGATGAGAGCTCCTGGGACACCCGACAGATGTTTTTC. The encoded protein is CACDILGDESSWDTRQMFF.